This T cell receptor (beta chain) was sequenced during a study of blood T cell repertoires in COVID-19. Sequencing used immunoSEQ multiplex PCR; TCRdb keeps in-frame clones, though not all of them. The sample yields under 350,000 clones, approximately 83% seen once. The clonotype comes from a human donor in a cohort sampled during active COVID-19. The specimen was peripheral blood.

The CDR3 coding sequence is TGTGCCAGCAGCTTGCCGCCAGGCACTGAAGCTTTCTTT. It is translated as CASSLPPGTEAFF. The chain combines TRBV5-6 with TRBJ1-1, with D hard to call. The CDR3 sequence is 13 residues long. Germline lookup yields CDR1 SGHDT and CDR2 YYEEEE. Trimming shortened V by 1 base and J by 4 bases, and 8 bases separated the two germline ends.